Below are 18 T cell receptor beta chains sequenced from a single sample in a study of cytomegalovirus exposure and HLA in healthy donors. Vbeta (60) and Jbeta (13) primers were used in the PCR. The repertoire was sequenced with immunoSEQ multiplex PCR; TCRdb's copy has only in-frame clones and lacks some. The sample shows around 110,000 clones, roughly 82% of them seen only once. Sequenced input: PBMCs. The source is a woman between 45 and 60 years old in good health and CMV-seropositive.

V is TRBV19 and J is TRBJ2-5; D is possibly TRBD1 (6 bases). CDR3 length: 15 residues. Trimming took off 5 bases at V and 0 bases at J, with 13 bases between the two ends. Per the germline V gene, CDR1 is LNHDA and CDR2 is SQIVND (reference sequence). The CDR3: CASSDHGTNQETQYF. In nucleotides, the CDR3 is TGTGCCAGTAGTGACCACGGGACAAACCAAGAGACCCAGTACTTC.

CDR3 residues: CASSRDRGIYNSPLHF. The CDR3 nucleotides are TGTGCCAGCAGCCGGGACAGGGGTATCTATAATTCACCCCTCCACTTT. The V gene is TRBV2, the J gene TRBJ1-6; 10 bases agree with TRBD1. Germline assignment: CDR1 SNHLY and CDR2 FYNNEI. V lost 6 bases and J lost 3; bases outside the gene matches: 5. This CDR3 region has 16 residues. The whole variable domain, filled in from reference TRBV2 and TRBJ1-6, reads EPEVTQTPSHQVTQMGQEVILRCVPISNHLYFYWYRQILGQKVEFLVSFYNNEISEKSEIFDDQFSVERPDGSNFTLKIRSTKLEDSAMYFCASSRDRGIYNSPLHFGNGTRLTVT.

The chain is built from TRBV29-1 and TRBJ2-4; D is unresolved. The ends were cut back, 3 bases at V and 9 bases at J, with 6 bases in the middle. The CDR3 is 10 amino acids. The germline gives CDR1 SQVTM, CDR2 ANQGSEA. As DNA, the CDR3 is TGCAGCGTTGATTCCGGCATTCAGTACTTC. Encoded protein: CSVDSGIQYF.

The chain links TRBV6-5 to TRBJ2-1; D might be TRBD1 (6 bases). CDR1 is MNHEY, CDR2 SVGAGI, per germline. The CDR3 runs 12 residues. Trimming pared 6 bases from V and 16 bases from J, leaving 19 bases between. The CDR3 DNA follows: TGTGCCAGCAGCCCCACCCGGACAGCCCGTTTCTTC. Amino acid sequence: CASSPTRTARFF.

The V gene is TRBV9, the J gene TRBJ2-3; perhaps TRBD2 as D (5 bases). This CDR3 contains 17 residues. CDR1 SGDLS and CDR2 YYNGEE come from the germline V gene. Trimming pared 2 bases from V and 0 bases from J, leaving 16 bases between. As DNA, the CDR3 is TGTGCCAGCAGCGTCGGACTGAGCCAAAGTAGCACAGATACGCAGTATTTT. The encoded protein is CASSVGLSQSSTDTQYF.

This clone appeared a few times. The genes are TRBV7-6 and TRBJ2-1; D gene unclear. This CDR3 spans 17 amino acids. The V and J ends lost 0 bases and 3 bases respectively, with 15 bases between them. Germline V lookup: CDR1 SGHVS, CDR2 FNYEAQ. CDR3 sequence (DNA): TGTGCCAGCAGCTTAGCATCCAGAAGTACGATCTACAATGAGCAGTTCTTC. Its translation: CASSLASRSTIYNEQFF. Supplemented by reference TRBV7-6 and TRBJ2-1, the full variable domain reads GAGVSQSPRYKVTKRGQDVALRCDPISGHVSLYWYRQALGQGPEFLTYFNYEAQQDKSGLPNDRFSAERPEGSISTLTIQRTEQRDSAMYRCASSLASRSTIYNEQFFGPGTRLTVL.

The chain has TRBV4-3 and TRBJ1-2; D not certain. This CDR3 has 17 residues. Trimming stripped 2 bases from V and 6 bases from J, with 22 bases between. The germline CDR1 and CDR2 sequences are LGHNA and YSLEER. CDR3 in amino acids: CASSQSLYRLSGDGYTF. Written as DNA, the CDR3 is TGCGCCAGCAGCCAATCACTTTATCGGTTATCGGGAGATGGCTACACCTTC.

This rearrangement joins TRBV2 to TRBJ2-5, with D possibly being TRBD2 (6 bases). In germline, CDR1 is SNHLY, CDR2 FYNNEI. The CDR3 is 15 residues long. V was pared by 1 base and J by 4 bases, with 13 bases between. The CDR3 DNA is TGTGCCAGCAGTGAAGGTGGGGGGATGGCAGAGACCCAGTACTTC. This encodes CASSEGGGMAETQYF.

CDR3 DNA: TGCAGCGTTGAGGGACAGGGTGGTTCCTACAATGAGCAGTTCTTC. Its protein is CSVEGQGGSYNEQFF. V gene TRBV29-1 combines with J gene TRBJ2-1; TRBD1 aligns across 9 bases. J lost 1 base, V lost 3 bases, and 4 bases had no gene match. The CDR3 consists of 15 residues. Germline V gene sequence: CDR1 SQVTM, CDR2 ANQGSEA.

The V and J genes are TRBV29-1 and TRBJ1-1; 7 positions match TRBD1. Germline trimming cut 7 bases from V and 5 bases from J; bases unmatched to any gene: 10. The CDR3 is 13 amino acids. Germline loops: CDR1 SQVTM, CDR2 ANQGSEA. The CDR3 DNA is TGCAGCGGGGGACAGTTCCAAGGAACTGAAGCTTTCTTT. Translation: CSGGQFQGTEAFF.

This chain links TRBV29-1 with TRBJ1-5; D unresolved. Germline V gene sequence: CDR1 SQVTM, CDR2 ANQGSEA. CDR3 length: 14 residues. Trimming left V 4 bases short and J 0 bases short, with 10 bases between. As DNA, the CDR3 is TGCAGCGTTGGTTCTGGGCCTAGCAATCAGCCCCAGCATTTT. This sequence encodes CSVGSGPSNQPQHF.

This clone was found once. This chain links TRBV7-3 with TRBJ2-1; 8 bases agree with TRBD2. This CDR3 is built from 15 residues. CDR1 SGHTA and CDR2 FQGTGA come from the germline V gene. The V segment lost 9 bases and the J segment 7 bases; nucleotides outside the gene matches: 14. CDR3 in DNA: TGTGCCAGTAGTCCTGTCGGGGGGGCGGGGAATGAGCAGTTCTTC. This codes for CASSPVGGAGNEQFF.

This sequence joins TRBV4-2 and TRBJ1-2; D is ambiguous. Germline assignment: CDR1 LGHNA and CDR2 YNFKEQ. The CDR3 runs 16 residues. Trimming stripped 6 bases from V and 0 bases from J, with 17 bases between. This CDR3 reads CASRNRMTASNYGYTF. CDR3 nucleotides: TGTGCCAGCAGAAATCGTATGACTGCCTCTAACTATGGCTACACCTTC.

The chain uses TRBV30 and TRBJ2-1; 7 nucleotides match TRBD2. The germline V gene has CDR1 GTSNPN and CDR2 SVGIG (reference sequence). V gave up 8 bases and J gave up 7 bases; unmatched junction bases: 17. This CDR3 comprises 15 residues. This chain's CDR3 is CATPPASGYGNEQFF. In nucleotides, the CDR3 is TGTGCCACTCCCCCGGCTAGCGGCTACGGTAATGAGCAGTTCTTC.

The sample holds one count of this clone. V is TRBV29-1 and J is TRBJ1-1; D is unresolved. This CDR3 contains 13 residues. The germline CDR1 and CDR2 sequences are SQVTM and ANQGSEA. Trimming cost V 4 bases and J 1 base, with 10 bases left between them. The CDR3 protein is CSVVVTANTEAFF. CDR3 in DNA: TGCAGCGTTGTCGTTACAGCGAACACTGAAGCTTTCTTT.

The chain uses TRBV7-2 and TRBJ1-3; D not certain. Germline CDR1 and CDR2: SGHTA and FQGNSA. This CDR3 is 14 amino acids long. Between the trimmed V and J ends, which lost 3 bases and 0 bases, there was a span of 6 bases. CDR3: CASSFSGSGNTIYF. Written as DNA, the CDR3 is TGTGCCAGCAGCTTCTCAGGCTCTGGAAACACCATATATTTT. The full variable domain, rest sourced from reference TRBV7-2 and TRBJ1-3, is GAGVSQSPSNKVTEKGKDVELRCDPISGHTALYWYRQSLGQGLEFLIYFQGNSAPDKSGLPSDRFSAERTGGSVSTLTIQRTQQEDSAVYLCASSFSGSGNTIYFGEGSWLTVV.

This chain joins TRBV29-1 and TRBJ2-7; 7 bases are a match to TRBD1. The length of the CDR3 is 12 residues. V shed 4 bases and J 3 bases; nucleotides not matched to a gene: 3. CDR1 SQVTM and CDR2 ANQGSEA come from the germline V gene. The CDR3 nucleotides are TGCAGCGTTGGGGACAGCTACTACGAGCAGTACTTC. Its protein product is CSVGDSYYEQYF.

The chain joins TRBV5-1 to TRBJ2-1, with D unclear. CDR3 length equals 12 residues. The germline gives CDR1 SGHRS, CDR2 YFSETQ. The germline V and J ends were trimmed by 0 bases and 7 bases, with 5 bases remaining between them. This CDR3 reads CASSLVENEQFF. CDR3 bases: TGCGCCAGCAGCTTGGTGGAGAATGAGCAGTTCTTC. The whole variable domain, remainder taken from reference TRBV5-1 and TRBJ2-1, is KAGVTQTPRYLIKTRGQQVTLSCSPISGHRSVSWYQQTPGQGLQFLFEYFSETQRNKGNFPGRFSGRQFSNSRSEMNVSTLELGDSALYLCASSLVENEQFFGPGTRLTVL.